Below are 31 T cell receptor beta chains sequenced from a single sample in a study of cytotoxic CD8 clonotypes in ibrutinib-treated CLL. Assay used: immunoSEQ multiplex PCR; TCRdb lists only in-frame clones, some missing. The sample consists of 45,000 to 60,000 clones, approximately 52% of them appearing once. The specimen was PBMCs, collected after 24 months of ibrutinib treatment. All receptors derive from a human donor with chronic lymphocytic leukemia.

At least ten counts were recorded for this clone. The chain has TRBV11-1 and TRBJ1-3, with D possibly matching TRBD1 (6 bases). This CDR3 spans 14 amino acids. CDR1 and CDR2 (germline): SGHAT, FQDESV (reference sequence). V lost 5 bases, J lost 0 bases, and 8 bases lay in between. In nucleotides, the CDR3 is TGTGCCAGCAGCCGGGACAACTCTGGAAACACCATATATTTT. Its protein product is CASSRDNSGNTIYF.

The rearrangement joins TRBV6-5 to TRBJ2-3; D is possibly TRBD2 (6 bases). Germline CDR1 is MNHEY and CDR2 is SVGAGI. The germline V and J ends were trimmed by 5 bases and 0 bases, with 12 bases remaining between them. There are 15 residues in the CDR3. The CDR3 region has the DNA TGTGCCAGCAGTCTCTTTAGCGGAAGCACAGATACGCAGTATTTT. Amino acids: CASSLFSGSTDTQYF.

J is TRBJ1-6 and V is TRBV5-1; 7 positions agree with TRBD1. V dropped 4 bases and J dropped 5; count of bases not matched to a gene: 6. Germline CDR1 SGHRS, CDR2 YFSETQ. The CDR3 is 15 residues long. CDR3 residues: CASSLTGTDNSPLHF. CDR3 DNA: TGCGCCAGCAGCCTCACCGGGACAGATAATTCACCCCTCCACTTT.

This clone came up a few times. The chain is built from TRBV28 and TRBJ2-7, with D perhaps given as TRBD1 or TRBD2 (5 bases each). CDR1 and CDR2 (germline): MDHEN, SYDVKM. The CDR3 length is 14 residues. Trimming stripped 6 bases from V and 1 base from J, with 13 bases between. Here the CDR3 DNA reads TGTGCCAGCAGGGGGGAAAGCCAGTCCTACGAGCAGTACTTC. Translated: CASRGESQSYEQYF.

The CDR3 is CASSFEGTENYGYTF. The CDR3 coding sequence is TGTGCCAGCAGTTTCGAGGGGACGGAGAACTATGGCTACACCTTC. This chain links TRBV28 with TRBJ1-2; D is perhaps TRBD1 (5 bases). The V and J ends lost 3 bases and 2 bases respectively, with 13 bases between them. The CDR3 runs 15 residues. Germline values: CDR1 MDHEN, CDR2 SYDVKM.

This clone was detected ten times or more. V gene TRBV6-1 combines with J gene TRBJ1-2; a possible D gene is TRBD1 (6 bases). With 5 bases removed from V and 6 bases from J, the gap between germline ends came to 10 bases. Germline CDR1 is MNHNS and CDR2 is SASEGT. The CDR3 extends over 12 amino acids. DNA of the CDR3: TGTGCCAGCAGTACCCAGGGGAATGGCTACACCTTC. Its protein is CASSTQGNGYTF.

This clone has a count of ten or more. The V call is TRBV27, the J call TRBJ2-7; D gene uncertain. Trimming took 6 bases from V and 0 from J, leaving 9 bases between them. Germline V gives CDR1 MNHEY, CDR2 SMNVEV (reference sequence). CDR3 length equals 13 residues. The CDR3: CASSRESSYEQYV. CDR3 in DNA: TGTGCCAGCAGCCGAGAAAGCTCCTACGAGCAGTACGTC.

The V and J genes are TRBV7-2 and TRBJ2-3; D is undetermined. The germline gives CDR1 SGHTA, CDR2 FQGNSA. The CDR3 extends over 17 amino acids. V lost 7 bases and J 2 bases, leaving 22 bases between the germline ends. CDR3 DNA: TGTGCCAGCACAATCACGTCCCCGACACGGCCCACAGATACGCAGTATTTT. This codes for CASTITSPTRPTDTQYF.

The chain recombines TRBV7-9 with TRBJ1-2; D call uncertain. Per the germline V gene, CDR1 is SEHNR and CDR2 is FQNEAQ (reference sequence). V gave up 5 bases and J gave up 4 bases, with 20 bases separating them. This CDR3 is built from 16 residues. The CDR3 DNA is TGTGCCAGCAGCCTGATTACCGGAATACAGTCCTATGGCTACACCTTC. Translation gives CASSLITGIQSYGYTF.

V is TRBV9 and J is TRBJ1-1, with D possibly being TRBD1 (6 bases). CDR1 and CDR2 (germline): SGDLS, YYNGEE. The V gene lost 5 bases and the J gene lost 2 bases, with 16 bases spanning the gap. The CDR3 is made up of 15 amino acids. The CDR3 nucleotides are TGTGCCAGCAGTCCTTTGGGGGCCTCCAACACTGAAGCTTTCTTT. Amino acids: CASSPLGASNTEAFF.

The genes are TRBV14 and TRBJ2-2; 9 bases align to TRBD2. Germline CDR1 is SGHDN and CDR2 is FVKESK. Trimming removed 0 bases from V and 10 bases from J; junction bases left unmatched: 12. The CDR3 totals 17 residues. CDR3 protein: CASSQDQRAGGDSELFF. The CDR3 nucleotides read TGTGCCAGCAGCCAAGATCAGCGAGCGGGGGGTGACTCGGAGCTGTTTTTT.

V gene TRBV11-2 combines with J gene TRBJ1-1; 7 bases align to TRBD1. The CDR3 runs 14 residues. Germline V CDR1 and CDR2: SGHAT, FQNNGV. Unmatched junction bases numbered 8, after V lost 4 bases and J lost 6 bases. This CDR3 is CASSSDRALAEAFF. As DNA, the CDR3 is TGTGCCAGCAGCTCCGACAGGGCTTTGGCTGAAGCTTTCTTT. Full variable domain (rest looked up from reference TRBV11-2 and TRBJ1-1): EAGVAQSPRYKIIEKRQSVAFWCNPISGHATLYWYQQILGQGPKLLIQFQNNGVVDDSQLPKDRFSAERLKGVDSTLKIQPAKLEDSAVYLCASSSDRALAEAFFGQGTRLTVV.

Only one count was recorded for this clone. The rearrangement links TRBV6-6 to TRBJ2-7, with D perhaps given as TRBD1 or TRBD2 (5 bases each). Looked up from germline, CDR1 is MNHNY and CDR2 is SVGAGI (reference sequence). V gave up 6 bases and J gave up 3 bases, with 12 bases separating them. This CDR3 spans 13 amino acids. CDR3 sequence reads: CASSPGQNYEQYF. In nucleotides, the CDR3 is TGTGCCAGCAGCCCGGGGCAGAACTACGAGCAGTACTTC.

This clone was recorded at least ten times. V usage is TRBV7-9 and J usage is TRBJ2-2, with 9 bases fitting TRBD1. The CDR3 loop spans 16 amino acids. Per germline, CDR1 SEHNR and CDR2 FQNEAQ (reference sequence). V was pared by 5 bases and J by 0 bases, with 4 bases of the junction left unmatched. CDR3 sequence (DNA): TGTGCCAGCAGCCACCGGGACAGGGCGAACACCGGGGAGCTGTTTTTT. Amino acids: CASSHRDRANTGELFF.

In this sample, this clone turned up a few times. V gene TRBV2 combines with J gene TRBJ1-1; D is unresolved. Trimming cost V 5 bases and J 0 bases, with 7 bases left between them. This CDR3 region has 13 residues. The germline V gene encodes CDR1 SNHLY and CDR2 FYNNEI. CDR3 nucleotides: TGTGCCAGCAGTTTATGGATGAACACTGAAGCTTTCTTT. As protein: CASSLWMNTEAFF.

The sample holds a few counts of this clone. The chain has TRBV5-1 and TRBJ2-3; 8 bases agree with TRBD2. Germline loops: CDR1 SGHRS, CDR2 YFSETQ. This CDR3 comprises 15 residues. V was pared by 3 bases and J by 4 bases, with 7 bases of the junction left unmatched. The CDR3, as DNA: TGCGCCAGCAGCTCCGGGGGGGCCGGGGCAGATACGCAGTATTTT. Its protein is CASSSGGAGADTQYF. Together with reference TRBV5-1 and TRBJ2-3, the CDR3 gives the full variable domain: KAGVTQTPRYLIKTRGQQVTLSCSPISGHRSVSWYQQTPGQGLQFLFEYFSETQRNKGNFPGRFSGRQFSNSRSEMNVSTLELGDSALYLCASSSGGAGADTQYFGPGTRLTVL.

The chain recombines TRBV7-9 with TRBJ2-7; D may be TRBD1 (6 bases). Germline V gene lookup returns CDR1 SEHNR and CDR2 FQNEAQ (reference sequence). The V end lost 7 bases, the J end lost 3 bases, and 13 bases lay between the germline ends. The CDR3 spans 13 residues. CDR3 in amino acids: CASKLGHHYEQYF. DNA of the CDR3: TGTGCCAGCAAGTTGGGACATCACTACGAGCAGTACTTC.

The rearrangement joins TRBV14 to TRBJ1-1, with D uncertain. The V end was cut by 1 base, the J end by 3 bases, with 9 bases between. The CDR3 totals 14 residues. The V gene's germline CDR1 is SGHDN and CDR2 FVKESK. The CDR3 DNA reads TGTGCCAGCAGCCAAGTGGGTAGGTACACTGAAGCTTTCTTT. Translating gives CASSQVGRYTEAFF. Looking up the rest from reference TRBV14 and TRBJ1-1 gives the full variable domain: EAGVTQFPSHSVIEKGQTVTLRCDPISGHDNLYWYRRVMGKEIKFLLHFVKESKQDESGMPNNRFLAERTGGTYSTLKVQPAELEDSGVYFCASSQVGRYTEAFFGQGTRLTVV.

This rearrangement joins TRBV11-2 to TRBJ2-7; 7 nucleotides agree with TRBD1. The CDR3 sequence is 13 residues long. V gave up 5 bases and J gave up 6 bases; unmatched junction bases: 7. The V gene's germline CDR1 is SGHAT and CDR2 FQNNGV. This chain's CDR3 is CASSINTGAEQYF. DNA of the CDR3: TGTGCCAGCAGCATAAATACAGGGGCCGAGCAGTACTTC.

This clone was recorded a few times. The chain joins TRBV2 to TRBJ1-5; 8 nucleotides line up with TRBD1. CDR1 and CDR2 (germline): SNHLY, FYNNEI. Trimming at V came to 7 bases and at J to 1 base, leaving 6 bases not matched to a gene. The CDR3 is made up of 15 amino acids. The CDR3 region is CASTAQGGSNQPQHF. The DNA of the CDR3 is TGTGCCAGCACCGCACAGGGGGGCAGCAATCAGCCCCAGCATTTT.

This sequence joins TRBV30 and TRBJ2-2, with 12 bases identical to TRBD2. The CDR3 has 17 residues. Germline V gene data show CDR1 as GTSNPN and CDR2 as SVGIG (reference sequence). Trimming cost V 1 base and J 5 bases; bases outside gene matches: 8. CDR3 sequence (DNA): TGTGCCTGGAGTGATTGGGCTAGCGGGAGGGCGACCGGGGAGCTGTTTTTT. This gives the protein CAWSDWASGRATGELFF.

This clone appeared once. The chain recombines TRBV5-6 with TRBJ2-2; 9 positions match TRBD1. Germline V gene sequence: CDR1 SGHDT, CDR2 YYEEEE. This CDR3 comprises 14 residues. Trimming cost V 6 bases and J 3 bases; bases outside gene matches: 3. The CDR3 DNA is TGTGCCAGCAAGTGGACAGGGGACACCGGGGAGCTGTTTTTT. Amino acids: CASKWTGDTGELFF.

This chain connects TRBV30 to TRBJ2-1; 10 bases line up with TRBD2. Germline loops: CDR1 GTSNPN, CDR2 SVGIG (reference sequence). The junction had 4 bases not matched to a gene; V was cut back by 0 bases and J by 8 bases. This CDR3 is 14 amino acids long. The CDR3 sequence is CAWSVLAGWDEQFF. The CDR3, as DNA: TGTGCCTGGAGTGTACTAGCGGGATGGGATGAGCAGTTCTTC.

This clone was observed at least ten times. This sequence joins TRBV10-3 and TRBJ1-3, with a tentative D call TRBD1 (6 bases). This CDR3 has 13 amino acids. Germline lookup yields CDR1 ENHRY and CDR2 SYGVKD. V was cut by 6 bases and J by 0 bases, with 6 bases left in between. The CDR3 DNA follows: TGTGCCATCAGGGACAGCTCTGGAAACACCATATATTTT. Translated: CAIRDSSGNTIYF.

V is TRBV5-4 and J is TRBJ2-3, with 7 bases fitting TRBD2. This CDR3 has 16 residues. Trimming cost V 9 bases and J 5 bases; bases outside gene matches: 18. Per germline, CDR1 SGHNT and CDR2 YYREEE (reference sequence). DNA for the CDR3: TGTGCCATATCCACAATGACTTATCGGGAGGTAGATACGCAGTATTTT. Translation gives CAISTMTYREVDTQYF.

J is TRBJ1-5 and V is TRBV7-2; 9 bases align to TRBD1. V was pared by 4 bases and J by 0 bases, with 7 bases of the junction left unmatched. CDR3 length: 17 residues. Germline CDR1 SGHTA, CDR2 FQGNSA. The CDR3 DNA sequence: TGTGCCAGCAGCTCTCGGACAGGGGAGGGTAGCAATCAGCCCCAGCATTTT. Translation: CASSSRTGEGSNQPQHF.

This chain joins TRBV7-6 and TRBJ2-5; no clear D gene. Germline values: CDR1 SGHVS, CDR2 FNYEAQ. The CDR3 spans 13 residues. The germline V and J ends were trimmed by 5 bases and 6 bases, with 13 bases remaining between them. CDR3 DNA sequence: TGTGCCAGCAGCCCGGTCGGAGTAAAGACCCAGTACTTC. It codes for CASSPVGVKTQYF.

The rearrangement links TRBV19 to TRBJ1-5; TRBD1 matches at 9 bases. CDR1 LNHDA and CDR2 SQIVND come from the germline V gene (reference sequence). V shed 5 bases, J shed 4 bases, and the junction held 3 bases outside the gene matches. The CDR3 runs 14 residues. The CDR3 bases are TGTGCCAGTAGTGGACAGGGGTGGAATCAGCCCCAGCATTTT. This sequence encodes CASSGQGWNQPQHF.

J is TRBJ1-1 and V is TRBV19; D is unresolved. CDR3 length equals 13 residues. The V gene lost 1 base and the J gene lost 4 bases, with 7 bases spanning the gap. Germline CDR1 is LNHDA and CDR2 is SQIVND (reference sequence). CDR3 protein: CASSIGVGTEAFF. The CDR3 region has the DNA TGTGCCAGTAGTATAGGGGTTGGCACTGAAGCTTTCTTT.

V is TRBV5-1 and J is TRBJ1-1; D uncertain. The CDR3 loop spans 13 amino acids. CDR1 is SGHRS, CDR2 YFSETQ, per germline. Trimming left V 3 bases short and J 4 bases short, with 10 bases between. This CDR3 is CASSSLVGTEAFF. CDR3 coding DNA: TGCGCCAGCAGCTCTTTGGTGGGCACTGAAGCTTTCTTT.

The J gene is TRBJ2-7, the V gene TRBV5-8, with D unresolved. Germline CDR1 SGHTS, CDR2 YDEGEE. The CDR3 loop spans 12 amino acids. Trimming shortened V by 0 bases and J by 9 bases, and 10 bases separated the two germline ends. Here the CDR3 reads CASSLASLRQYF. CDR3 coding DNA: TGTGCCAGCAGCTTGGCTTCTCTCAGGCAGTACTTC.